Below, one T cell receptor (beta chain) is given with its context. Its antigen remains unknown. TCRdb re-called the reads through MiXCR, storing one row per CDR3 protein. Of 750,000 to 950,000 distinct CDR3 sequences detected, 25% to 30% appear once; the ten largest clones hold roughly 14%. This sample stems from a study of T cell repertoires in cytomegalovirus infection. In the study overall: CMV epitopes, recently identified HLA-C-restricted and well-studied HLA-B-restricted, were used.

Germline V lookup: CDR1 LNHDA, CDR2 SQIVND (reference sequence). This CDR3 has 14 amino acids. V was pared by 3 bases and J by 9 bases, with 15 bases between. The receptor's source is a human donor in good health (CMV status not recorded). Some clones in this sample may be carry-over from other donors' samples. This specimen consisted of cultured CD8+ T cells from PBMCs, obtained from culture after CMV antigen stimulation. This chain joins TRBV19 and TRBJ2-1; TRBD1 is a possible D gene (6 bases). The CDR3 region is CASSIFPQGFEQFF. DNA for the CDR3: TGTGCCAGTAGTATCTTCCCACAGGGCTTTGAGCAGTTCTTC.